The 24 T cell receptor beta chains below were found in one sample sequenced in a study of CD8+ T cells in alopecia areata. It was cDNA, reverse transcribed from extracted RNA, that served as the sequencing template. Method: immunoSEQ multiplex PCR; TCRdb's copy keeps in-frame clones and lacks some. Of 130,000 to 150,000 clones listed, approximately 65% were seen once; the top ten hold 35% to 40%. Sample: CD8+ T cells sorted from blood. The receptors originated from a human donor in good health.

The rearrangement links TRBV6-5 to TRBJ1-5; D call uncertain. Germline V gene sequence: CDR1 MNHEY, CDR2 SVGAGI. The CDR3 loop spans 14 amino acids. Trimming pared 4 bases from V and 4 bases from J, leaving 11 bases between. The CDR3 DNA sequence: TGTGCCAGCAGTTCCTCCGGGAGAAATCAGCCCCAGCATTTT. It yields the protein CASSSSGRNQPQHF.

Details on this clone: An end of the junction does not agree with germline; a read error may underlie this. The gene calls are TRBV11-2 and TRBJ2-7; the D is unclear. Germline lookup yields CDR1 SGHAT and CDR2 FQNNGV. The CDR3 consists of 11 residues. This chain's CDR3 is CASSHSDEQYF. The DNA for the CDR3 is TGTGCCAGCAGCCACTCCGACGAGCAGTACTTC.

In DNA form, the CDR3 reads TGTGCCAGCAGCGTGGGCGTTGGTTATGGCTACACCTTC. It specifies CASSVGVGYGYTF. The V gene is TRBV9, the J gene TRBJ1-2; D is undetermined. CDR3 size: 13 residues. Trimming pared 2 bases from V and 5 bases from J, leaving 10 bases between. Germline V CDR1 and CDR2: SGDLS, YYNGEE.

The chain has TRBV7-3 and TRBJ2-5; unclear D gene. V gave up 2 bases and J gave up 4 bases, with 8 bases separating them. The CDR3 sequence is 13 residues long. Germline CDR1 and CDR2: SGHTA and FQGTGA. The CDR3 spells CASSLWTGETQYF. The CDR3 DNA reads as TGTGCCAGCAGCTTATGGACGGGAGAGACCCAGTACTTC.

V usage is TRBV19 and J usage is TRBJ2-7; tentative D call: TRBD2 (6 bases). CDR3 length equals 14 residues. Germline lookup yields CDR1 LNHDA and CDR2 SQIVND (reference sequence). Deletions cut 5 bases from V and 4 bases from J, with 15 bases between. The CDR3 protein is CASSFRGATYEQYF. In DNA, the CDR3 is TGTGCCAGTAGTTTTCGCGGGGCAACTTACGAGCAGTACTTC. Full variable domain (outside the CDR3, taken from reference TRBV19 and TRBJ2-7): DGGITQSPKYLFRKEGQNVTLSCEQNLNHDAMYWYRQDPGQGLRLIYYSQIVNDFQKGDIAEGYSVSREKKESFPLTVTSAQKNPTAFYLCASSFRGATYEQYFGPGTRLTVT.

The gene calls are TRBV25-1 and TRBJ2-7; D is perhaps TRBD2 (6 bases). Germline assignment: CDR1 MGHDK and CDR2 SYGVNS. This CDR3 has 15 residues. The germline V and J ends were trimmed by 1 base and 1 base, with 11 bases remaining between them. The CDR3, as DNA: TGTGCCAGCAGTGAATGGAGGGACGGGTCCTACGAGCAGTACTTC. It codes for CASSEWRDGSYEQYF.

The gene calls are TRBV30 and TRBJ2-2, with a tentative D call TRBD1 (5 bases). The CDR3 is made up of 12 amino acids. V dropped 1 base and J dropped 7 bases, with 7 bases sitting between them. From germline, CDR1 is GTSNPN and CDR2 SVGIG (reference sequence). The CDR3 nucleotides read TGTGCCTGGAGTGAAGGGGTCGGGGAGCTGTTTTTT. It encodes CAWSEGVGELFF. The whole variable domain, remainder taken from reference TRBV30 and TRBJ2-2, is SQTIHQWPATLVQPVGSPLSLECTVEGTSNPNLYWYRQAAGRGLQLLFYSVGIGQISSEVPQNLSASRPQDRQFILSSKKLLLSDSGFYLCAWSEGVGELFFGEGSRLTVL.

The table lists this clone with a few counts. This chain joins TRBV10-3 and TRBJ2-1; 9 nucleotides match TRBD2. The CDR3 is 16 residues long. Germline V CDR1 and CDR2: ENHRY, SYGVKD. V lost 5 bases, J lost 4 bases, and 9 bases stayed unmatched. The CDR3 DNA sequence: TGTGCCATCAGTCCCGTTAGCGGGAGTTTGTACAATGAGCAGTTCTTC. The encoded protein is CAISPVSGSLYNEQFF.

This chain uses TRBV15 with TRBJ1-2; D remains ambiguous. V lost 0 bases to trimming and J lost 3 bases, with 8 bases between them. In germline, CDR1 is LNHNV, CDR2 YYDKDF (reference sequence). The CDR3 sequence is 14 residues long. CDR3 bases: TGTGCCACCAGCAGAGATAGCCTGGACTATGGCTACACCTTC. Protein: CATSRDSLDYGYTF.

The V gene is TRBV28, the J gene TRBJ1-2; 10 nucleotides agree with TRBD1. The V gene end was trimmed by 5 bases and the J gene end by 2 bases; junction bases not matched to a gene: 8. In germline, CDR1 is MDHEN, CDR2 SYDVKM. CDR3 size: 16 residues. As DNA, the CDR3 is TGTGCCAGCAGTCTTCCGGGACAGGGGTTCAACTATGGCTACACCTTC. Translation gives CASSLPGQGFNYGYTF.

This clone has a handful of counts. The V and J genes are TRBV15 and TRBJ2-1; D assignment may be TRBD1 or TRBD2 (5 bases each). The CDR3 is made up of 12 amino acids. CDR1 is LNHNV and CDR2 is YYDKDF in the germline V gene (reference sequence). V was pared by 8 bases and J by 10 bases, with 15 bases between. The CDR3 loop reads CATGGSPAEQFF. Here the CDR3 DNA reads TGTGCCACCGGGGGTTCCCCAGCGGAGCAGTTCTTC.

CDR3 loop: CASSFNPQAHVPQHF. The CDR3 DNA follows: TGTGCCAGCAGTTTCAACCCCCAGGCCCATGTGCCCCAGCATTTT. The V call is TRBV28, the J call TRBJ1-5; D remains unclear. The germline V gene encodes CDR1 MDHEN and CDR2 SYDVKM. The germline V and J ends were trimmed by 3 bases and 9 bases, with 18 bases remaining between them. The CDR3 runs 15 residues.

This clone occurred once. V usage is TRBV13 and J usage is TRBJ1-1; possibly TRBD1 for D (5 bases). The germline V gene encodes CDR1 PRHDT and CDR2 FYEKMQ (reference sequence). The CDR3 has 14 residues. V shed 1 base and J shed 3 bases, with 9 bases lying between them. This chain's CDR3 is CASSLERGYTEAFF. The DNA for the CDR3 is TGTGCCAGCAGCTTAGAGAGGGGCTACACTGAAGCTTTCTTT. Looking up the rest from reference TRBV13 and TRBJ1-1 gives the full variable domain: AAGVIQSPRHLIKEKRETATLKCYPIPRHDTVYWYQQGPGQDPQFLISFYEKMQSDKGSIPDRFSAQQFSDYHSELNMSSLELGDSALYFCASSLERGYTEAFFGQGTRLTVV.

This clone was detected only a few times. The genes are TRBV7-6 and TRBJ2-7; no clear D. Germline V gives CDR1 SGHVS, CDR2 FNYEAQ. Trimming removed 5 bases at V and 4 bases at J, with 12 bases between. The CDR3 has 13 amino acids. The CDR3 here is CASSPRTNYEQYF. In DNA form, the CDR3 reads TGTGCCAGCAGCCCCAGGACGAATTACGAGCAGTACTTC.

The gene calls are TRBV28 and TRBJ2-7; 8 bases fit TRBD1. This CDR3 spans 13 amino acids. Unmatched junction bases numbered 7, after V lost 6 bases and J lost 6 bases. Germline CDR1 MDHEN, CDR2 SYDVKM. The DNA of the CDR3 is TGTGCCAGCAGGGGACAGGAAGGATTCGAGCAGTACTTC. Amino acid sequence: CASRGQEGFEQYF.

V gene TRBV4-1 combines with J gene TRBJ1-2, with 8 nucleotides matching TRBD1. The CDR3 is 16 residues long. Per the germline V gene, CDR1 is MGHRA and CDR2 is YSYEKL. Trimming removed 3 bases from V and 2 bases from J; junction bases left unmatched: 8. DNA of the CDR3: TGCGCCAGCAGCCACCCCAAGACAGGGGAGAACTATGGCTACACCTTC. This gives the protein CASSHPKTGENYGYTF.

This chain connects TRBV6-5 to TRBJ2-7; 7 bases fit TRBD1. Germline V lookup: CDR1 MNHEY, CDR2 SVGAGI. V was pared by 7 bases and J by 1 base, with 4 bases of the junction left unmatched. CDR3 length: 13 amino acids. The CDR3 coding sequence is TGTGCCAGCACTAAGACAGGGTCCTACGAGCAGTACTTC. Its translation is CASTKTGSYEQYF.

V gene TRBV20-1 combines with J gene TRBJ1-2; 7 bases agree with TRBD1. CDR3 length equals 11 residues. Losses at the gene ends were 4 bases for V and 8 bases for J; bases not matched to a gene: 4. Germline V gives CDR1 DFQATT, CDR2 SNEGSKA (reference sequence). Here the CDR3 DNA reads TGCAGTGCTACAGGGGGTTTAGGCTACACCTTC. Translating gives CSATGGLGYTF.

The chain employs TRBV5-1 and TRBJ2-7; D may be TRBD1 (6 bases). The CDR3 has 15 amino acids. V lost 0 bases, J lost 3 bases, and 13 bases lay in between. Germline V gene lookup returns CDR1 SGHRS and CDR2 YFSETQ. The CDR3 loop reads CASSLAGDRFYEQYF. CDR3 nucleotide sequence: TGCGCCAGCAGCTTGGCTGGTGACAGGTTCTACGAGCAGTACTTC.

Only one count was recorded for this clone. J is TRBJ2-7 and V is TRBV29-1; 8 bases fit TRBD1. J was trimmed by 0 bases and V by 6 bases; bases with no gene match: 4. The CDR3 covers 13 residues. CDR1 and CDR2 from the germline V gene are SQVTM and ANQGSEA. The CDR3 loop reads CSVPGQDSYEQYF. CDR3 coding DNA: TGCAGCGTCCCGGGACAGGACTCCTACGAGCAGTACTTC.

The V call is TRBV30, the J call TRBJ2-3; 8 bases line up with TRBD2. Germline V CDR1 and CDR2: GTSNPN, SVGIG (reference sequence). V shed 3 bases and J 10 bases; nucleotides not matched to a gene: 9. The CDR3 contains 13 residues. The CDR3 protein is CAWSLPGGEAQYF. CDR3 DNA: TGTGCCTGGAGCCTCCCGGGGGGGGAGGCGCAGTATTTT. The entire variable domain, with the rest obtained from reference TRBV30 and TRBJ2-3, is as follows: SQTIHQWPATLVQPVGSPLSLECTVEGTSNPNLYWYRQAAGRGLQLLFYSVGIGQISSEVPQNLSASRPQDRQFILSSKKLLLSDSGFYLCAWSLPGGEAQYFGPGTRLTVL.

The rearrangement links TRBV28 to TRBJ2-5, with 8 bases identical to TRBD1. V gave up 3 bases and J gave up 0 bases; unmatched junction bases: 9. The CDR3 has 17 residues. In germline, CDR1 is MDHEN, CDR2 SYDVKM. CDR3 nucleotide sequence: TGTGCCAGCAGTTTTCTCCTTACGGGACAGGACCAAGAGACCCAGTACTTC. It encodes CASSFLLTGQDQETQYF.

With respect to this clone: Other DNA sequences in this sample translate to the same CDR3. The chain links TRBV9 to TRBJ2-1; D unresolved. The V gene's germline CDR1 is SGDLS and CDR2 YYNGEE. The germline V and J ends were trimmed by 1 base and 8 bases, with 7 bases remaining between them. The CDR3 runs 12 residues. CDR3 sequence reads: CASSVSGYEQFF. The CDR3 bases are TGTGCCAGCAGCGTAAGTGGATATGAGCAGTTCTTC.

This clone was seen only a few times. The rearrangement uses TRBV19 and TRBJ2-2; no reliable D call. Germline values: CDR1 LNHDA, CDR2 SQIVND (reference sequence). The CDR3 covers 15 residues. Trimming stripped 2 bases from V and 3 bases from J, with 10 bases between. Here the CDR3 reads CASSIPASYTGELFF. CDR3 DNA sequence: TGTGCCAGTAGTATACCAGCGAGTTACACCGGGGAGCTGTTTTTT.